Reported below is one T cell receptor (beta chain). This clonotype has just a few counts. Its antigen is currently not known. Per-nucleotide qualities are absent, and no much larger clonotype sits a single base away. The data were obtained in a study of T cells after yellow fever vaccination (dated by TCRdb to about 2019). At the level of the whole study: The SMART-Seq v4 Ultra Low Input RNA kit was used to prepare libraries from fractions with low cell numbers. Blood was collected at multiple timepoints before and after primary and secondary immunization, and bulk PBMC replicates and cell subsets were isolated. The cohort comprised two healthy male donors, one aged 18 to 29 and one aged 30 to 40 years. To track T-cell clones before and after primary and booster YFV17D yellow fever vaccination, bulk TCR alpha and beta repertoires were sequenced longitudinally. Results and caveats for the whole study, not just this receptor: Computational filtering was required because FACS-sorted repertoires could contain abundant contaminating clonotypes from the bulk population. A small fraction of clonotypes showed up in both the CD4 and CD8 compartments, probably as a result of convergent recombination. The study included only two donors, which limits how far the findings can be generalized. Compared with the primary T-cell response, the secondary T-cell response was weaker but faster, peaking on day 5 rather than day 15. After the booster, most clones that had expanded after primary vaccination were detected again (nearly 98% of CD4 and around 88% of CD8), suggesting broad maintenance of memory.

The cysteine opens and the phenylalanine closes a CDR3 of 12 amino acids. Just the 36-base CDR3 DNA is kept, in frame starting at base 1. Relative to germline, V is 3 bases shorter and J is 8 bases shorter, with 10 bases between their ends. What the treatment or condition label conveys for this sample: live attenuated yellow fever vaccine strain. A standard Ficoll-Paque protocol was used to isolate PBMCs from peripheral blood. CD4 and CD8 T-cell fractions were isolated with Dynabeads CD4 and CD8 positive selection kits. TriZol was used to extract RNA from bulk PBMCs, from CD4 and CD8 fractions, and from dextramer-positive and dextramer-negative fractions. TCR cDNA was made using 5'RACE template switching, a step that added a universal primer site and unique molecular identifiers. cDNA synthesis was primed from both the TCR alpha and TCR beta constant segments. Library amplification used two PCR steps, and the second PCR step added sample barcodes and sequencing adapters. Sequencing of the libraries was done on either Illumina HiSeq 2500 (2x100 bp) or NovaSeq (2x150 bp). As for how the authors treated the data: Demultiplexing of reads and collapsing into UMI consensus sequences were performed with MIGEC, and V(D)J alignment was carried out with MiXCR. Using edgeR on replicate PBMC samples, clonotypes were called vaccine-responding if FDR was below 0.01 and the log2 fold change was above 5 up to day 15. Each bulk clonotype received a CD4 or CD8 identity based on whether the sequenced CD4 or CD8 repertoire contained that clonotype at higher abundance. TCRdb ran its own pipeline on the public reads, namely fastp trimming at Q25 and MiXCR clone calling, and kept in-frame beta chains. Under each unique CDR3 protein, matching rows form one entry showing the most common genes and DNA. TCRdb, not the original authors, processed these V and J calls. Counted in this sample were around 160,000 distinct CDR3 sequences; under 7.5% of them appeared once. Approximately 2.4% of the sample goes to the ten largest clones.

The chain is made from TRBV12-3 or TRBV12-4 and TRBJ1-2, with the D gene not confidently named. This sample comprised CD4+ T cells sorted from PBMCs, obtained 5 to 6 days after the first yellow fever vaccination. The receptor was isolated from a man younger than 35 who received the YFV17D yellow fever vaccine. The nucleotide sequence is TGTGCCAGCAGTTTGCAGGTCGGGGGCTACACCTTC. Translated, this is CASSLQVGGYTF.